The 3 T cell receptor beta chains given below trace back to one sample, sequenced in a study of identical twins (dated by TCRdb to 2016 to 2018). Libraries were constructed by 5' RACE. The sequencer was an Illumina HiSeq 2000. Using fastp at Q25 and MiXCR, TCRdb reprocessed the public reads and kept productive beta chains. CDR3 protein sequences are deduplicated, and each keeps its most common genes and DNA. This sample lists 510,000 or so distinct CDR3 sequences; approximately 14% were detected once. The ten largest make up around 0.4% of the sample. These data were likewise used in another study, on yellow fever vaccine responses in identical twins.

The sample comprised CD4+ T cells sorted from blood. The receptors originated from a woman between 18 and 29 years old in good health.

V usage is TRBV4-1 and J usage is TRBJ2-5; 10 bases line up with TRBD1. J lost 1 base, V lost 4 bases, and 6 bases had no gene match. Germline-derived CDR1 and CDR2 are MGHRA and YSYEKL. The CDR3 has 16 residues. The CDR3 protein is CASSLRDRGSQETQYF. In nucleotides, the CDR3 is TGCGCCAGCAGCCTCCGGGACAGGGGAAGCCAAGAGACCCAGTACTTC.

This chain connects TRBV23-1 to TRBJ2-7, with D perhaps TRBD1 or TRBD2 (7 bases each). TRBV23-1 belongs to the ORF category, with a function that is uncertain. This CDR3 spans 12 amino acids. The V gene lost 6 bases and the J gene lost 7 bases, with 13 bases spanning the gap. The CDR3 is CASRHQGGEQYV. In DNA form, the CDR3 reads TGCGCCAGCAGACATCAGGGGGGGGAGCAGTACGTC.

This chain uses TRBV28 with TRBJ2-2, with a tentative D call TRBD1 (6 bases). The CDR3 is made up of 14 amino acids. Germline values: CDR1 MDHEN, CDR2 SYDVKM. V was clipped by 11 bases and J by 3 bases, with 16 bases between them. CDR3 in DNA: TGTGCCTCCCTTGGGACACGATACACCGGGGAGCTGTTTTTT. Translated, it gives CASLGTRYTGELFF.